This T cell receptor beta chain appears in the sequencing data of a study of vaccination and CD4 T cells after COVID-19. On the study more broadly: The convalescent group had six males, four females, seven Caucasians, two Asians, one multiracial. Sampling post-COVID took place a median 101 days after diagnosis (range 35 to 161).

The CDR3 has 13 amino acids. Trimming took off 3 bases at V and 0 bases at J, with 5 bases between the two ends. Treatment described: roughly 11-day PBMC culture with coronavirus spike peptide pools or control peptides (ViraFEST assay). The collection of CD4+ T cells from the unexposed donor took place before the COVID-19 pandemic (2011-2018). A note on this clonotype: Its antigen is currently unknown.

An Oncomine TCR Beta short-read assay was used to sequence the DNA from cultured CD4+ T cells. From cultured CD4+ T cells, genomic DNA was extracted. MiXCR, run by TCRdb on the PCR reads, gives a single entry per CDR3 protein. Among about 7,000 distinct CDR3 sequences, 45% to 55% were seen once, and the ten largest hold about a sixth. Sequenced: CD4+ T cells from blood, cultured in vitro. The clonotype comes from a human donor in good health. The gene calls are TRBV12-3 or TRBV12-4 and TRBJ1-1; D unclear. The CDR3 region has the DNA TGTGCCAGCAGTTTTCGGTTGAACACTGAAGCTTTCTTT. Its protein is CASSFRLNTEAFF.